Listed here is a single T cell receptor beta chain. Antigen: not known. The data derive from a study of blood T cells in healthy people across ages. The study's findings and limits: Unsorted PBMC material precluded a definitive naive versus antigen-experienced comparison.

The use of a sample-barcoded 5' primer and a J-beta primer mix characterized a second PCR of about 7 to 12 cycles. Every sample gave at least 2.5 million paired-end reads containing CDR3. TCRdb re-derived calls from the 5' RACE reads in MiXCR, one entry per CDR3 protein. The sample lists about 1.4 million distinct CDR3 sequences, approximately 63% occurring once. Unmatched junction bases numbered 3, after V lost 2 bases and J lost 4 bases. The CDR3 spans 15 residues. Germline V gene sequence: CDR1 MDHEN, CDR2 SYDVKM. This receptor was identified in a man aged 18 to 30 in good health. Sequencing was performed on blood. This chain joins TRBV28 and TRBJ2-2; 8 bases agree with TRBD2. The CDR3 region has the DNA TGTGCCAGCAGTTTAAGCGGGAGTATCACCGGGGAGCTGTTTTTT. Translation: CASSLSGSITGELFF.